A single sample gave rise to the 11 T cell receptor beta chains below, sequenced in a study of T cells after yellow fever vaccination. Each CDR3 protein gets one entry after TCRdb re-called the 5' RACE reads with MiXCR. The table includes 620,000 or so distinct CDR3 sequences, 12% detected once. The sample here was PBMCs, taken on the day of the yellow fever booster vaccination. These receptors were taken from a man younger than 45 who received the YFV17D yellow fever vaccine.

The rearrangement links TRBV11-2 to TRBJ2-5, with 7 bases identical to TRBD1. The CDR3 runs 15 residues. The V gene's germline CDR1 is SGHAT and CDR2 FQNNGV. V lost 2 bases and J lost 1; bases outside the gene matches: 4. The CDR3 loop is CASSLTGTVQETQYF. The CDR3 DNA reads as TGTGCCAGCAGCTTAACTGGGACAGTCCAAGAGACCCAGTACTTC.

V and J are TRBV4-2 and TRBJ1-1, with 7 bases identical to TRBD1. CDR1 is LGHNA and CDR2 is YNFKEQ in the germline V gene. Losses at the gene ends were 3 bases for V and 6 bases for J; bases not matched to a gene: 1. The CDR3 loop spans 12 amino acids. DNA for the CDR3: TGTGCCAGCAGCCATGACAGGGCTGAAGCTTTCTTT. Encoded protein: CASSHDRAEAFF.

This clonotype was picked up a small number of times. This chain links TRBV6-5 with TRBJ1-4; 8 positions match TRBD1. Germline CDR1 and CDR2: MNHEY and SVGAGI. V trimming: 6 bases; J trimming: 7 bases; junction bases outside the gene matches: 7. This CDR3 has 14 amino acids. In nucleotides, the CDR3 is TGTGCCAGCAGACAGACAGGGGTGGGTGAAAAACTGTTTTTT. Translating it yields CASRQTGVGEKLFF.

CDR3 nucleotides: TGTGCCAGCTCACCAACAGGGGACAAAAATGAGCAGTTCTTC. This encodes CASSPTGDKNEQFF. The chain uses TRBV18 and TRBJ2-1; TRBD1 matches at 7 bases. This CDR3 contains 14 residues. V lost 2 bases, J lost 7 bases, and 5 bases stayed unmatched. Germline V gene lookup returns CDR1 KGHSH and CDR2 LQKENI.

This clonotype was counted at least ten times. The rearrangement links TRBV25-1 to TRBJ2-7; D is unclear. V lost 1 base and J 6 bases, leaving 13 bases between the germline ends. CDR3 length: 14 residues. Germline V lookup: CDR1 MGHDK, CDR2 SYGVNS. CDR3 sequence reads: CASSESGPPGEQYF. For the CDR3, the DNA is TGTGCCAGCAGTGAATCGGGCCCACCAGGCGAGCAGTACTTC.

The chain carries TRBV18 and TRBJ1-3; the D gene is possibly TRBD1 (5 bases). Germline assignment: CDR1 KGHSH and CDR2 LQKENI. CDR3 length: 16 amino acids. Trimming pared 6 bases from V and 2 bases from J, leaving 17 bases between. The CDR3 coding sequence is TGTGCCAGCTCCGCCACGAAGACAGTCGCTGGAAACACCATATATTTT. This sequence encodes CASSATKTVAGNTIYF.

The chain links TRBV6-2 or TRBV6-3 to TRBJ2-7; D uncertain. Looked up from germline, CDR1 is MNHEY and CDR2 is SVGEGT. Trimming took 7 bases from V and 6 from J, leaving 19 bases between them. This CDR3 spans 14 amino acids. In nucleotides, the CDR3 is TGTGCCAGCAACCAACGGCCGGTTCAGGCCGAGCAGTACTTC. Its translation: CASNQRPVQAEQYF.

The chain links TRBV6-1 to TRBJ2-2; unclear D gene. This CDR3 is built from 12 residues. Trimming took off 2 bases at V and 6 bases at J, with 4 bases between the two ends. The germline V gene has CDR1 MNHNS and CDR2 SASEGT. The CDR3 reads CASSERPGELFF. The DNA for the CDR3 is TGTGCCAGCAGTGAAAGACCCGGGGAGCTGTTTTTT.

This chain joins TRBV7-9 and TRBJ2-3; TRBD1 matches 7 bases. V lost 8 bases and J lost 0; bases outside the gene matches: 5. Looked up from germline, CDR1 is SEHNR and CDR2 is FQNEAQ (reference sequence). The CDR3 consists of 14 residues. This CDR3 reads CASGSGGSTDTQYF. DNA for the CDR3: TGTGCCAGCGGCTCAGGGGGAAGCACAGATACGCAGTATTTT.

J is TRBJ2-6 and V is TRBV7-6; D gene ambiguous. Deletions cut 2 bases from V and 0 bases from J, with 8 bases between. The V gene's germline CDR1 is SGHVS and CDR2 FNYEAQ. CDR3 size: 16 residues. The CDR3 sequence is CASSLNRASGANVLTF. In nucleotides, the CDR3 is TGTGCCAGCAGCTTAAACCGGGCCTCTGGGGCCAACGTCCTGACTTTC.

V usage is TRBV2 and J usage is TRBJ2-5, with 7 bases lining up with TRBD1. CDR3 size: 13 residues. The V gene end was trimmed by 4 bases and the J gene end by 5 bases; junction bases not matched to a gene: 4. CDR1 is SNHLY and CDR2 is FYNNEI in the germline V gene. The CDR3 sequence is CASSGQGLETQYF. CDR3 coding DNA: TGTGCCAGCAGTGGACAGGGTCTGGAGACCCAGTACTTC.